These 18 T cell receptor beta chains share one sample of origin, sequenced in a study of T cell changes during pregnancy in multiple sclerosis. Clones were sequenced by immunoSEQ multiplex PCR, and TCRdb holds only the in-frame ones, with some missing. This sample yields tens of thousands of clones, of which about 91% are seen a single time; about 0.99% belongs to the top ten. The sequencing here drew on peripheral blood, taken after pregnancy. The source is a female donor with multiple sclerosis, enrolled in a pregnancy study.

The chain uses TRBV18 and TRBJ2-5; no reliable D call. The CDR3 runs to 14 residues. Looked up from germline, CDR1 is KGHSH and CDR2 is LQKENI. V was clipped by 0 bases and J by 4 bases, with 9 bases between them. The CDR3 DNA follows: TGTGCCAGCTCACCACCGGGCCCGAGAGAGACCCAGTACTTC. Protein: CASSPPGPRETQYF. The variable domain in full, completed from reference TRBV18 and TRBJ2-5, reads NAGVMQNPRHLVRRRGQEARLRCSPMKGHSHVYWYRQLPEEGLKFMVYLQKENIIDESGMPKERFSAEFPKEGPSILRIQQVVRGDSAAYFCASSPPGPRETQYFGPGTRLLVL.

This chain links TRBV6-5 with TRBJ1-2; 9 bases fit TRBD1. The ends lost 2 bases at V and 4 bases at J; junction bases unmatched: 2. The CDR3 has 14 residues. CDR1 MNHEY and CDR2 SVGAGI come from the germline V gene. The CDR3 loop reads CASSYGQGSYGYTF. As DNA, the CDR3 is TGTGCCAGCAGTTACGGACAGGGGTCCTATGGCTACACCTTC.

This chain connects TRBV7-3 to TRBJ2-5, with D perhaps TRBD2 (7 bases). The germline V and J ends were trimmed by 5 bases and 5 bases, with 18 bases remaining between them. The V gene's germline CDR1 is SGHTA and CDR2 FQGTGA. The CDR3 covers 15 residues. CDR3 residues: CASSLAGGPGETQYF. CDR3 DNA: TGTGCCAGCAGCCTAGCCGGGGGGCCGGGGGAGACCCAGTACTTC.

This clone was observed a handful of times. This chain's CDR3 is CASSESGRGSGGYTF. DNA for the CDR3: TGTGCCAGCAGTGAATCAGGGAGGGGTTCGGGGGGCTACACCTTC. This rearrangement joins TRBV25-1 to TRBJ1-2, with D tentatively TRBD1 (5 bases). This CDR3 contains 15 residues. The V and J ends lost 1 base and 8 bases respectively, with 17 bases between them. CDR1 and CDR2 from the germline V gene are MGHDK and SYGVNS.

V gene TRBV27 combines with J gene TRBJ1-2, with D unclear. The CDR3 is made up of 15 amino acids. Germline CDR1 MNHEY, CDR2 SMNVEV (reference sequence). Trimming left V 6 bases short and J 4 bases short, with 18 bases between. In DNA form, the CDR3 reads TGTGCCAGCAGCTCGCTGACGCGGGTTCCCTATGGCTACACCTTC. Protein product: CASSSLTRVPYGYTF.

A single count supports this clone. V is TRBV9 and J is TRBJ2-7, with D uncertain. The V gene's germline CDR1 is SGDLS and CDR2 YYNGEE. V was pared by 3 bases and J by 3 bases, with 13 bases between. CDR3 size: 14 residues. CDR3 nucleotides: TGTGCCAGCAGCGCCTCCGCCGGGTTCTACGAGCAGTACTTC. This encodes CASSASAGFYEQYF.

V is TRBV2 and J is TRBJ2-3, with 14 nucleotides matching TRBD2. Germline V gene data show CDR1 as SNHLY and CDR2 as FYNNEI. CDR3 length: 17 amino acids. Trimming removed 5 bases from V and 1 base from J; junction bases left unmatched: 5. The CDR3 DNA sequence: TGTGCCAGCAGTCCGGGACTAGCGGGGGCCCGCACAGATACGCAGTATTTT. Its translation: CASSPGLAGARTDTQYF.

CDR3 coding DNA: TGTGCCAGTGGAGAGGGAGCTGGGGCCAACGTCCTGACTTTC. Its translation: CASGEGAGANVLTF. The chain employs TRBV6-5 and TRBJ2-6; D might be TRBD2 (5 bases). The CDR3 is 14 residues long. V shed 9 bases and J shed 2 bases, with 11 bases lying between them. Per germline, CDR1 MNHEY and CDR2 SVGAGI.

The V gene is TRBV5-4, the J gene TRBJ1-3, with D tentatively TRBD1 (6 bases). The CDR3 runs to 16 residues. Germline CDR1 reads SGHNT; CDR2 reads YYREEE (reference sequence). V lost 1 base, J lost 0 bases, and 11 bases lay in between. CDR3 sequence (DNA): TGTGCCAGCAGCTTGTCCGGACAGCTCTCTGGAAACACCATATATTTT. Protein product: CASSLSGQLSGNTIYF.

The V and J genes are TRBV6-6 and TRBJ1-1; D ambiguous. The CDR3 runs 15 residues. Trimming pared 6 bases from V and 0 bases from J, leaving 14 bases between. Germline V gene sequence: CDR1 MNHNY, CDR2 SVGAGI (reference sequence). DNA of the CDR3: TGTGCCAGCAGCTTACAACCTGGTGTGAACACTGAAGCTTTCTTT. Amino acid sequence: CASSLQPGVNTEAFF.

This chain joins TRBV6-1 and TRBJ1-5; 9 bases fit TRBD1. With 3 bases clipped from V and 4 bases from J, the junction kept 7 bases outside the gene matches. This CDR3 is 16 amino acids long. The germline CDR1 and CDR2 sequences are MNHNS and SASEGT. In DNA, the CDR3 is TGTGCCAGCAGTGACGGGACAGGGTTCCTTAATCAGCCCCAGCATTTT. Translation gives CASSDGTGFLNQPQHF.

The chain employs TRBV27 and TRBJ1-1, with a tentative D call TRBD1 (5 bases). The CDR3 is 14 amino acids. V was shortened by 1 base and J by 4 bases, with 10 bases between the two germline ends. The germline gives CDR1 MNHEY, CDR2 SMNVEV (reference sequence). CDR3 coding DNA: TGTGCCAGCAGTTTATATCGGGGGGGCACTGAAGCTTTCTTT. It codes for CASSLYRGGTEAFF.

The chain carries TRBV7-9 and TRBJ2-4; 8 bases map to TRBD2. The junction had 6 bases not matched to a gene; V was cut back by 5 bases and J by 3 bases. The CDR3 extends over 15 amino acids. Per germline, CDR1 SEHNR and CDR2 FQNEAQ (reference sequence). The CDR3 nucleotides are TGTGCCAGCAGCACTACCGGGGGGGGCAAAAACATTCAGTACTTC. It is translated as CASSTTGGGKNIQYF.

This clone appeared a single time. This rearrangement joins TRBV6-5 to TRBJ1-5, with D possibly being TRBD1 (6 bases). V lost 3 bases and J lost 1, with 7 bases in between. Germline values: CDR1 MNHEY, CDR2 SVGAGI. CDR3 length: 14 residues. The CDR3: CASSYGGSNQPQHF. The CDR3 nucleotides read TGTGCCAGCAGTTATGGGGGCAGCAATCAGCCCCAGCATTTT.

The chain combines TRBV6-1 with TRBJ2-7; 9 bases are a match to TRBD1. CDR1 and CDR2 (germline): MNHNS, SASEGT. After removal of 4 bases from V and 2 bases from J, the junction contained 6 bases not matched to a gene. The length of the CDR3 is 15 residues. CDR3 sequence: CASSALQGATYEQYF. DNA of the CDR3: TGTGCCAGCAGTGCATTACAGGGGGCGACCTACGAGCAGTACTTC.

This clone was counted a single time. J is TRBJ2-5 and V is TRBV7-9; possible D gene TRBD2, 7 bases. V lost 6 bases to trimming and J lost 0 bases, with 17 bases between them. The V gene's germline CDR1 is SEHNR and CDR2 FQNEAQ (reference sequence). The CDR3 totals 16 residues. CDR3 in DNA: TGTGCCAGCAGGAGGGGGGTTGCGGGGGACCAAGAGACCCAGTACTTC. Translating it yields CASRRGVAGDQETQYF.

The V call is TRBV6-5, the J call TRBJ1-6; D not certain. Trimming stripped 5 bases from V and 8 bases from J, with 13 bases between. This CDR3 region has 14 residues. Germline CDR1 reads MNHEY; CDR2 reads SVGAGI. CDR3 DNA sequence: TGTGCCAGCAGTCCTCCAGGTTACGATTCACCCCTCCACTTT. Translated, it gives CASSPPGYDSPLHF.

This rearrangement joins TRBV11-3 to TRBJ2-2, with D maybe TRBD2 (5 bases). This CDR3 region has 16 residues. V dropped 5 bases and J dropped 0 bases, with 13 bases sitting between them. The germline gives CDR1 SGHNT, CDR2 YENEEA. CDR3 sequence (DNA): TGTGCCAGCAGCGAGGGTCCGTTCGCGAACACCGGGGAGCTGTTTTTT. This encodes CASSEGPFANTGELFF.